This passage covers 13 T cell receptor beta chains from one sample sequenced in a study of cytomegalovirus exposure and HLA in healthy donors. The study ran its PCR with 60 Vbeta and 13 Jbeta primers. Assay: immunoSEQ multiplex PCR; the TCRdb copy retains only in-frame clones and omits some. In total, the table holds approximately 110,000 clones. Sequencing was carried out using PBMCs. Source of these receptors: a man younger than 45 in good health and CMV-seronegative.

The chain's CDR3 is CASSPSTPGQRQETQYF. For the CDR3, the DNA is TGTGCCAGCAGTCCATCAACTCCCGGACAGAGGCAAGAGACCCAGTACTTC. The V gene is TRBV28, the J gene TRBJ2-5, with a weak D call TRBD1 (6 bases). This CDR3 region has 17 residues. Per germline, CDR1 MDHEN and CDR2 SYDVKM. Trimming pared 5 bases from V and 2 bases from J, leaving 21 bases between. Combining the CDR3 with reference TRBV28 and TRBJ2-5 gives the whole variable domain DVKVTQSSRYLVKRTGEKVFLECVQDMDHENMFWYRQDPGLGLRLIYFSYDVKMKEKGDIPEGYSVSREKKERFSLILESASTNQTSMYLCASSPSTPGQRQETQYFGPGTRLLVL.

The chain uses TRBV7-2 and TRBJ2-6; D gene unclear. In germline, CDR1 is SGHTA, CDR2 FQGNSA. The CDR3 consists of 15 residues. With 3 bases removed from V and 0 bases from J, the gap between germline ends came to 6 bases. The DNA for the CDR3 is TGTGCCAGCAGCTTTCGAGACTCTGGGGCCAACGTCCTGACTTTC. Its translation is CASSFRDSGANVLTF. The variable domain in full, with the rest retrieved from reference TRBV7-2 and TRBJ2-6, is GAGVSQSPSNKVTEKGKDVELRCDPISGHTALYWYRQSLGQGLEFLIYFQGNSAPDKSGLPSDRFSAERTGGSVSTLTIQRTQQEDSAVYLCASSFRDSGANVLTFGAGSRLTVL.

The chain carries TRBV7-3 and TRBJ2-3; 7 bases fit TRBD2. V lost 4 bases and J lost 4; bases outside the gene matches: 5. The CDR3 is made up of 14 amino acids. Looked up from germline, CDR1 is SGHTA and CDR2 is FQGTGA. The CDR3 region is CASSSGLPADTQYF. CDR3 nucleotide sequence: TGTGCCAGCAGCTCGGGACTACCTGCAGATACGCAGTATTTT.

The chain has TRBV9 and TRBJ2-1; TRBD2 agrees at 11 bases. Looked up from germline, CDR1 is SGDLS and CDR2 is YYNGEE. J lost 2 bases, V lost 4 bases, and 8 bases had no gene match. This CDR3 has 17 residues. In DNA form, the CDR3 reads TGTGCCAGCAGCCCAGGTAGCGGGAGGGCCGCCTACAATGAGCAGTTCTTC. As protein: CASSPGSGRAAYNEQFF.

The rearrangement joins TRBV5-4 to TRBJ2-2; 8 bases fit TRBD1. Germline V gene sequence: CDR1 SGHNT, CDR2 YYREEE (reference sequence). CDR3 size: 16 residues. After removal of 0 bases from V and 4 bases from J, the junction contained 5 bases not matched to a gene. The CDR3 bases are TGTGCCAGCAGCTTGGGTCAGGGGGCGGTCACCGGGGAGCTGTTTTTT. Translating it yields CASSLGQGAVTGELFF.

This rearrangement joins TRBV5-1 to TRBJ2-1, with 13 nucleotides matching TRBD2. V lost 3 bases, J lost 10 bases, and 7 bases stayed unmatched. CDR1 and CDR2 (germline): SGHRS, YFSETQ. CDR3 length: 15 residues. CDR3 in amino acids: CASSWDTSGRAEQFF. The DNA for the CDR3 is TGCGCCAGCAGCTGGGATACTAGCGGGAGGGCCGAGCAGTTCTTC.

This chain uses TRBV6-1 with TRBJ1-2; no firm D call. This CDR3 has 14 residues. V lost 7 bases and J 1 base, leaving 13 bases between the germline ends. Germline CDR1 and CDR2: MNHNS and SASEGT. In DNA, the CDR3 is TGTGCCAGCACCCTTAACCGGGATAACTATGGCTACACCTTC. Amino acid sequence: CASTLNRDNYGYTF.

This chain uses TRBV18 with TRBJ2-3; D not resolved. The CDR3 loop spans 12 amino acids. CDR1 KGHSH and CDR2 LQKENI come from the germline V gene. Trimming pared 3 bases from V and 3 bases from J, leaving 4 bases between. Here the CDR3 DNA reads TGTGCCAGCTCACCCCCGACAGATACGCAGTATTTT. Its translation is CASSPPTDTQYF.

This chain connects TRBV18 to TRBJ2-6; 8 bases match TRBD1. This CDR3 has 17 amino acids. CDR1 and CDR2 (germline): KGHSH, LQKENI. The V segment lost 3 bases and the J segment 4 bases; nucleotides outside the gene matches: 8. Written as DNA, the CDR3 is TGTGCCAGCTCACCGCAGGGCCAGGGGGCGGGGGCCAACGTCCTGACTTTC. Its protein is CASSPQGQGAGANVLTF. Combining the CDR3 with reference TRBV18 and TRBJ2-6 gives the whole variable domain NAGVMQNPRHLVRRRGQEARLRCSPMKGHSHVYWYRQLPEEGLKFMVYLQKENIIDESGMPKERFSAEFPKEGPSILRIQQVVRGDSAAYFCASSPQGQGAGANVLTFGAGSRLTVL.

This sequence joins TRBV4-2 and TRBJ1-1; D not resolved. V lost 0 bases and J lost 2, with 10 bases in between. This CDR3 has 15 amino acids. CDR1 and CDR2 from the germline V gene are LGHNA and YNFKEQ. DNA of the CDR3: TGTGCCAGCAGCCAAGACCTACAGATAAACACTGAAGCTTTCTTT. Translated, it gives CASSQDLQINTEAFF.

The genes are TRBV13 and TRBJ2-1; TRBD2 agrees at 8 bases. The germline V gene encodes CDR1 PRHDT and CDR2 FYEKMQ (reference sequence). Trimming cost V 3 bases and J 10 bases; bases outside gene matches: 11. The CDR3 covers 15 residues. The CDR3 sequence is CASSLDGAGAREQFF. CDR3 nucleotide sequence: TGTGCCAGCAGCTTGGACGGAGCGGGAGCGAGGGAGCAGTTCTTC.

The V call is TRBV5-4, the J call TRBJ2-2; possibly TRBD1 for D (6 bases). This CDR3 has 15 amino acids. Germline CDR1 SGHNT, CDR2 YYREEE (reference sequence). Trimming shortened V by 2 bases and J by 3 bases, and 11 bases separated the two germline ends. Here the CDR3 reads CASSLQGVDTGELFF. DNA for the CDR3: TGTGCCAGCAGCTTACAGGGCGTTGACACCGGGGAGCTGTTTTTT.

About this clone itself: One junction end does not reproduce the germline sequence, and a read error may be involved. The chain carries TRBV7-3 and TRBJ2-1; TRBD1 matches 10 bases. CDR1 and CDR2 (germline): SGHTA, FQGTGA. CDR3 size: 15 residues. CDR3: CASSLTTGGFYEQFF. The CDR3 nucleotides read TGTGCCAGCAGCCTAACGACAGGGGGCTTCTATGAGCAGTTCTTC.